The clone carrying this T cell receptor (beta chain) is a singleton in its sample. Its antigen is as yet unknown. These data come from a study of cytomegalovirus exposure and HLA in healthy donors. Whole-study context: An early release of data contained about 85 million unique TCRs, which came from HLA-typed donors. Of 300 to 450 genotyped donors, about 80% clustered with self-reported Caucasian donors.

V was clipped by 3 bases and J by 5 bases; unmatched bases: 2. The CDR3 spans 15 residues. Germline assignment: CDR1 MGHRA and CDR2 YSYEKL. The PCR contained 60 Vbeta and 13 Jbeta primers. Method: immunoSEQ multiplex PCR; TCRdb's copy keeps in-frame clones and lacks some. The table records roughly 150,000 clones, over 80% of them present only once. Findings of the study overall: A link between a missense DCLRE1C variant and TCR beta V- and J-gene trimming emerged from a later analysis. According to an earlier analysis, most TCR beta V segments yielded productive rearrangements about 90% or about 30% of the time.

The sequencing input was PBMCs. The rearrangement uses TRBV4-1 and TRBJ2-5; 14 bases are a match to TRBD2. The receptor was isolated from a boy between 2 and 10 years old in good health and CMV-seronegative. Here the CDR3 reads CASSQGLAGAETQYF. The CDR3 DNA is TGCGCCAGCAGCCAGGGACTAGCGGGAGCTGAGACCCAGTACTTC.